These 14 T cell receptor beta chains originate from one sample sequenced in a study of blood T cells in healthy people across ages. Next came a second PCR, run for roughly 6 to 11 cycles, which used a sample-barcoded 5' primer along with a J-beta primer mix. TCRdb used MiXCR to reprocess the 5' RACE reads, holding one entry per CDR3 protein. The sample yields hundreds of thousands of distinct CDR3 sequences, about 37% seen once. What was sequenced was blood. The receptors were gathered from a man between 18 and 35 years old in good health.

The CDR3 nucleotides are TGTGCCAGCAGTAGGAACCCCGCGGCCTCCTACGAGCAGTACTTC. Amino acid sequence: CASSRNPAASYEQYF. The chain combines TRBV6-2 or TRBV6-3 with TRBJ2-7; D gene uncertain. This CDR3 has 15 residues. The V end was cut by 5 bases, the J end by 0 bases, with 14 bases between. CDR1 is MNHEY and CDR2 is SVGEGT in the germline V gene.

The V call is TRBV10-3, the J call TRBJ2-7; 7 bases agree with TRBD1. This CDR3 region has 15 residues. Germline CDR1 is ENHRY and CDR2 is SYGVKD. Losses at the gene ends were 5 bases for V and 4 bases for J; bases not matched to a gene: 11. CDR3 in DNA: TGTGCCATCAGTAGCGCCGGGACAGATATTTACGAGCAGTACTTC. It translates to CAISSAGTDIYEQYF.

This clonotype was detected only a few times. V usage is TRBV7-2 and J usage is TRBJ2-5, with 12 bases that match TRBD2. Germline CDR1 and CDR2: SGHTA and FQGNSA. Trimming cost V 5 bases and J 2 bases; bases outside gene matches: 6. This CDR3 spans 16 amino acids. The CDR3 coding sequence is TGTGCCAGCAGCCCTTTGACTAGCGGGGGACAAGAGACCCAGTACTTC. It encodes CASSPLTSGGQETQYF.

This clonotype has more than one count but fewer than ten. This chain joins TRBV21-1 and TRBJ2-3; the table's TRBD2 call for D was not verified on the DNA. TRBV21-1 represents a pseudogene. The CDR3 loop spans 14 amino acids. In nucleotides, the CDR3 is TGTGCCAGACTAGCGGGGGCCCCGAGTGATACGCAGTATTTT. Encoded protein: CARLAGAPSDTQYF.

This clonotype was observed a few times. The CDR3 is CASSFRLAGGLLSSYNEQFF. The CDR3 DNA is TGTGCCAGCAGTTTCCGACTAGCGGGGGGTTTATTGAGCTCCTACAATGAGCAGTTCTTC. V gene TRBV12-3 or TRBV12-4 combines with J gene TRBJ2-1; 13 positions match TRBD2. The CDR3 totals 20 residues. With 3 bases clipped from V and 0 bases from J, the junction kept 11 bases outside the gene matches.

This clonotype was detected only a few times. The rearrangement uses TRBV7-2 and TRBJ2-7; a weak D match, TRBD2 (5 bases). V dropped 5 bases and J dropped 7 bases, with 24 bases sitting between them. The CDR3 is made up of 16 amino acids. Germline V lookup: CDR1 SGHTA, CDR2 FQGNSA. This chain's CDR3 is CASSPFGLGEGNEQYF. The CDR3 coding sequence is TGTGCCAGCAGCCCCTTCGGACTCGGGGAAGGAAATGAGCAGTACTTC.

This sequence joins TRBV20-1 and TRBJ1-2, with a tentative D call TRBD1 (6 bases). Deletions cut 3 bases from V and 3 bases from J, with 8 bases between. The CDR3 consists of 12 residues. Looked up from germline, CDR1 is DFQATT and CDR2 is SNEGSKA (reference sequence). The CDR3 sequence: CSARNRDYGYTF. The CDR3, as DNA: TGCAGTGCTAGGAACAGGGACTATGGCTACACCTTC.

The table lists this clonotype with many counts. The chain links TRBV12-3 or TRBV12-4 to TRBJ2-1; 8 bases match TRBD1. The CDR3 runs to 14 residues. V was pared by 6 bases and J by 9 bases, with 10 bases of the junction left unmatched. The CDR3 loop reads CASRQTGESREQFF. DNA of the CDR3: TGTGCCAGCAGACAGACAGGGGAGTCGCGTGAGCAGTTCTTC.

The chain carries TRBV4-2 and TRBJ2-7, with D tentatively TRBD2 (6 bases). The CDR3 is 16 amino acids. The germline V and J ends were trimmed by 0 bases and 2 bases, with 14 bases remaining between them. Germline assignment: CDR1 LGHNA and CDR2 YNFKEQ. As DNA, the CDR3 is TGTGCCAGCAGCCAAGAAGAGGGACTGTTACCCTACGAGCAGTACTTC. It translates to CASSQEEGLLPYEQYF.

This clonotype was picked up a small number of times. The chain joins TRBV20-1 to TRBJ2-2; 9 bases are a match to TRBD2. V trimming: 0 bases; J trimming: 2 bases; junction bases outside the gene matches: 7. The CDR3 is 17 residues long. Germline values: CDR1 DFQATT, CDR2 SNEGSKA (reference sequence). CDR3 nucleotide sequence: TGCAGTGCTAGAGATACCCCAGCGGGGGGTAACACCGGGGAGCTGTTTTTT. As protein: CSARDTPAGGNTGELFF.

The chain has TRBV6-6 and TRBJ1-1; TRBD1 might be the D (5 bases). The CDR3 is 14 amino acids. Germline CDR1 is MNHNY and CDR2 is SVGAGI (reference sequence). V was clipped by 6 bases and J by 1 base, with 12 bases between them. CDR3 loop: CASSGAGSNTEAFF. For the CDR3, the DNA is TGTGCCAGCAGCGGGGCAGGTTCGAACACTGAAGCTTTCTTT.

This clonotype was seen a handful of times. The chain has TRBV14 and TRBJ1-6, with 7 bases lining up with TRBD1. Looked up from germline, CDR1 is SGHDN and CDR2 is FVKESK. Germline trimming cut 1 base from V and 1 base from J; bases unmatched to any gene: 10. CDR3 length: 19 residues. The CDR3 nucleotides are TGTGCCAGCAGCCAAGGCCGACAGGGAAGTAGGTCCTATAATTCACCCCTCCACTTT. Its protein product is CASSQGRQGSRSYNSPLHF.

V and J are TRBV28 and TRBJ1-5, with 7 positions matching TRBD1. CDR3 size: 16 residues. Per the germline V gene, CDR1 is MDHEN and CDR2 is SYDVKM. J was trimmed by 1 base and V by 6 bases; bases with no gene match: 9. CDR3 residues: CASSEAGTESNQPQHF. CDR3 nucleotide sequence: TGTGCCAGCAGCGAAGCCGGGACAGAGAGCAATCAGCCCCAGCATTTT.

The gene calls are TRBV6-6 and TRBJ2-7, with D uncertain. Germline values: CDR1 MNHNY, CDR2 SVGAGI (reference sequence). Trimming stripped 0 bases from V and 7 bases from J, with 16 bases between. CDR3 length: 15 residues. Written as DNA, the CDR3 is TGTGCCAGCAGTTACTCGCTATCGCTGCTGGCTGAGCAGTACTTC. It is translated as CASSYSLSLLAEQYF.